Listed below are T cell receptor beta chains from one sample, sequenced in a study of CD8+CD57+ T cells in acquired aplastic anemia. One entry per CDR3 protein, called by TCRdb with MiXCR from the reads. Among approximately 180,000 distinct CDR3 sequences listed, 50% to 65% were seen once. The sequenced sample was sorted CD4+, CD8+, or CD8+CD57+ T cells (not recorded which) from PBMCs. These receptors originate from a human donor with aplastic anemia. Each CDR3 is given with its conserved first and last residue. Fields, in order: clone size, D gene, V gene, J gene, CDR3 DNA, CDR3 protein. A D gene is named only where the DNA matches it firmly. Some rows mark clone size as missing; the rest say once, few, many or name a class of expanded clone.

NA	TRBD1	TRBV29-1	TRBJ1-2	TGCAGCGTAGATAAACCCGGACAGGGGATCTATGGCTACACCTTC	CSVDKPGQGIYGYTF
NA	NA	TRBV7-9	TRBJ2-7	TGTGCCGTCGGGGGCGAGCAGTACTTC	CAVGGEQYF
NA	NA	TRBV20-1	TRBJ2-7	TGCAGTGCTAAGGGACCGTCGGGCTACGAGCAGTACTTC	CSAKGPSGYEQYF
NA	NA	TRBV5-1	TRBJ1-1	TGCGCCAGCAGCTTTTCCGCGGGGCCCCACACTGAAGCTTTCTTT	CASSFSAGPHTEAFF
NA	NA	TRBV3-1	TRBJ1-2	TGTGCCAGCAGCCAACCGGACGTCGATTATGGCTACACCTTC	CASSQPDVDYGYTF
many	NA	TRBV7-9	TRBJ2-7	TGTGCCAGCAGCAGCCTGGACTCCTACGAGCAGTACTTC	CASSSLDSYEQYF
NA	TRBD2	TRBV7-9	TRBJ2-5	TGTGCCAGCAGCTTAGGACTAGCGGGGTACCAAGAGACCCAGTACTTC	CASSLGLAGYQETQYF
NA	TRBD1	TRBV24-1	TRBJ2-1	TGTGCCACCAGTGATTCACAGGGGTCTGAGCAGTTCTTC	CATSDSQGSEQFF
NA	NA	TRBV10-3	TRBJ1-2	TGTGCCATCAGTGAAACCGGGGGGGAAGGCTACACCTTC	CAISETGGEGYTF
many	NA	TRBV7-9	TRBJ1-6	TGTGCCAGCACCCACGGGGAAAGTTCACCCCTCCACTTT	CASTHGESSPLHF
NA	TRBD1	TRBV14	TRBJ2-5	TGTGCCAGCAGCCATCATCAGGGGGTGGAAGAGACCCAGTACTTC	CASSHHQGVEETQYF
few	NA	TRBV3-1	TRBJ1-2	TGTGCCAGCAGCCAGGACGCCGTGGGAGGCTACACCTTC	CASSQDAVGGYTF
NA	TRBD1	TRBV19	TRBJ2-7	TGTGCCACCGCCAACCCGAAAACAGGGGGCTCCTACGAGCAGTACTTC	CATANPKTGGSYEQYF
NA	TRBD2	TRBV2	TRBJ2-5	TGTGCCAGCAGCGCGGGACTAGCGGAGACCCAGTACTTC	CASSAGLAETQYF
NA	NA	TRBV7-8	TRBJ2-3	TGTGCCAGCAGCCCCGGTCCGGGGAGCACAGATACGCAGTATTTT	CASSPGPGSTDTQYF
NA	TRBD1	TRBV20-1	TRBJ2-2	TGCAGTGCTAGCTCCGGGACAGGGGAGGCCGGGGAGCTGTTTTTT	CSASSGTGEAGELFF
NA	NA	TRBV19	TRBJ2-2	TGTGCCAGTACGACATTTACCGGGGAGCTGTTTTTT	CASTTFTGELFF
NA	NA	TRBV20-1	TRBJ1-1	TGCAGTGCCCCTATAGCAGGGTTCCCTGAAGCTTTCTTT	CSAPIAGFPEAFF
few	NA	TRBV19	TRBJ2-3	TGTGCCAGTAGTACTACCACAGATACGCAGTATTTT	CASSTTTDTQYF
few	TRBD1	TRBV7-9	TRBJ2-3	TGTGCCAGCAGCTCCCAGACAGGGGGCACAGATACGCAGTATTTT	CASSSQTGGTDTQYF
NA	NA	TRBV7-2	TRBJ2-6	TGTGCCAGCGACTCTGGGGCCAACGTCCTGACTTTC	CASDSGANVLTF
many	NA	TRBV7-9	TRBJ1-2	TGTGCCAGCAGCGTACTGCGCAGCCGCTATGGCTACACCTTC	CASSVLRSRYGYTF
many	NA	TRBV19	TRBJ2-7	TGTGCCAGTAGTACCCCGGGACTCCGTAGCTCCTACGAGCAGTACTTC	CASSTPGLRSSYEQYF
NA	NA	TRBV24-1	TRBJ1-5	TGTGCCACCAGTGGCGGTGGTACAGAGCGGGCTGGGCAGCCCCAGCATTTT	CATSGGGTERAGQPQHF
medium-sized	TRBD1	TRBV6-1	TRBJ1-6	TGTGCCAGCAGATTTGGACAGGGCGACAATTCACCCCTCCACTTT	CASRFGQGDNSPLHF
NA	TRBD1	TRBV2	TRBJ2-7	TGTGCCAGCAGCGAAATGGACAGGGCGTACGAGCAGTACTTC	CASSEMDRAYEQYF
NA	TRBD2	TRBV20-1	TRBJ2-5	TGCAGTGCTTTTTTGCCCGGGACTATGGAGACCCAGTACTTC	CSAFLPGTMETQYF
NA	NA	TRBV7-9	TRBJ2-7	TGTGCCAGCAGCATCGACAGTCCCGAGCAGTACTTC	CASSIDSPEQYF
NA	NA	TRBV7-8	TRBJ1-5	TGTGCCAGCAGCTTATCCGCTAGCAATCAGCCCCAGCATTTT	CASSLSASNQPQHF
NA	NA	TRBV12-3/TRBV12-4	TRBJ1-5	TGTGCCAGCAGTTTGCAAGATCAGCCCCAGCATTTT	CASSLQDQPQHF
NA	NA	TRBV2	TRBJ2-2	TGTGCCAGCACCAAGGGACAGAACACCGGGGAGCTGTTTTTT	CASTKGQNTGELFF
NA	NA	TRBV24-1	TRBJ2-2	TGTGCCACCAGTGTACTGGGTTCCACCGGGGAGCTGTTTTTT	CATSVLGSTGELFF